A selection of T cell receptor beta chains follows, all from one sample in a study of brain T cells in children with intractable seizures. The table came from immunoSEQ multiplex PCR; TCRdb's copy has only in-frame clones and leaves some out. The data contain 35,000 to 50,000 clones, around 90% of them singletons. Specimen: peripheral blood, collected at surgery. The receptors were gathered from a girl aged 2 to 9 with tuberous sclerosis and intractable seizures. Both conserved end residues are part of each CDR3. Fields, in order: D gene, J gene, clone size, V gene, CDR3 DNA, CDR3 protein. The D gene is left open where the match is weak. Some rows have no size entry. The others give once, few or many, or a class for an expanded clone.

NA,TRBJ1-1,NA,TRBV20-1,TGCAGTGCTAGTGATGGTAACACTGAAGCTTTCTTT,CSASDGNTEAFF
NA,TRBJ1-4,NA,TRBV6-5,TGTGCCAGCAGTTACTCGTACGGGGAGGGTGAAAAACTGTTTTTT,CASSYSYGEGEKLFF
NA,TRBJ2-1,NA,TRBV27,TGTGCCACGTGCTTGGCGGGGGCCTTCTACAATGAGCAGTTCTTC,CATCLAGAFYNEQFF
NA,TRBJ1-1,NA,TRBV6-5,TGTGCCAGCATAACAAGAGGCAGGAACACTGAAGCTTTCTTT,CASITRGRNTEAFF
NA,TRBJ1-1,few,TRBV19,TGTGCCAGTAGTGGATGGGGAGACACTGAAGCTTTCTTT,CASSGWGDTEAFF
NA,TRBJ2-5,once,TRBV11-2,TGTGCCAGCAGCTTAACGGCGATACAAGAGACCCAGTACTTC,CASSLTAIQETQYF
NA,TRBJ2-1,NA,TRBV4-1,TGCGCCAGCAGCCACCTTCCGGGACGGGGGATATATGAGCAGTTCTTC,CASSHLPGRGIYEQFF
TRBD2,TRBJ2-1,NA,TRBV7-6,TGTGCCAGCAGCGTCCAAACTAGCGGGGCACACAATGAGCAGTTCTTC,CASSVQTSGAHNEQFF
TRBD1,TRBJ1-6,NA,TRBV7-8,TGTGCCAGCAGCTTTCGGACAGGGCAGACCTCCTATAATTCACCCCTCCACTTT,CASSFRTGQTSYNSPLHF
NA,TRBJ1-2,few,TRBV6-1,TGTGCCAGCAGTGACAGGGCAAGGAATGGCTACACCTTC,CASSDRARNGYTF
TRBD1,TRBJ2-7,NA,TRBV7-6,TGTGCCAGCAGCCCTCGGGGACAGGGGTACTACGAGCAGTACTTC,CASSPRGQGYYEQYF
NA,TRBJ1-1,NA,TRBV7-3,TGTGCCAGCAGCGAAGGGCAGGGGATCACTGAAGCTTTCTTT,CASSEGQGITEAFF
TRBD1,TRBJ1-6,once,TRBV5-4,TGTGCCAGCAGCATCGACAGGGGTGGTTCACCCCTCCACTTT,CASSIDRGGSPLHF
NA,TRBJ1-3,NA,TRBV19,TGTGCCACCCAAGGAGGGGTCTCTGGAAACACCATATATTTT,CATQGGVSGNTIYF
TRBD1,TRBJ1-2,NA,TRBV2,TGTGCCAGCAGTGGGGGTAGGAGGGGGCGCGGTTGGAGCCACTATGGCTACACCTTC,CASSGGRRGRGWSHYGYTF
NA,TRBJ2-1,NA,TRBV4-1,TGCGCCAGCAGCCAAGATTGGAAAGAAGGGGAGCAGTTCTTC,CASSQDWKEGEQFF
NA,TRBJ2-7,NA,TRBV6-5,TGTGCCAGCAGACGGACCGGTACGTACGAGCAGTACTTC,CASRRTGTYEQYF
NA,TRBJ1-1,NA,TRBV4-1,TGCGCCAGCAGCCAAGATCTAAGGGGCGGGAACACTGAAGCTTTCTTT,CASSQDLRGGNTEAFF
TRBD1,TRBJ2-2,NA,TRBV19,TGTGCCAGTAGTGCCCCGGACAGGGTGACCGGGGAGCTGTTTTTT,CASSAPDRVTGELFF
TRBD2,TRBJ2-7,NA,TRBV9,TGTGCCAGCAGCCCAGAGGGAGGGTCCTACGAGCAGTACTTC,CASSPEGGSYEQYF
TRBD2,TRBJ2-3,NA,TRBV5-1,TGCGCCAGCAGCTTGGATAGCGGGGCCCCCCCAGATACGCAGTATTTT,CASSLDSGAPPDTQYF
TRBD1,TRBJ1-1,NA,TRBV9,TGTGCCAGCAGCGTAGGAGACAGGGTTGAGGCCACTGAAGCTTTCTTT,CASSVGDRVEATEAFF
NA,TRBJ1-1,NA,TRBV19,TGTGCCAGTAGTACTCAGGGAAGTCTCACTGAAGCTTTCTTT,CASSTQGSLTEAFF
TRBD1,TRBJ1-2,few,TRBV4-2,TGTGCCAGCAGCTTGACAGGGGGCGCTTCCTATGGCTACACCTTC,CASSLTGGASYGYTF
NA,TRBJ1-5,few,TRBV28,TGTGCCAGCAGTTTATTCGGGTTGGATCAGCCCCAGCATTTT,CASSLFGLDQPQHF
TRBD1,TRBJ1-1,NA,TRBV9,TGTGCCAGCAGCCCACCCGGGACAGGGAACACTGAAGCTTTCTTT,CASSPPGTGNTEAFF
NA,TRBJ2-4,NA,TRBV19,TGTGCCAGTAGTGTCGGAGTCGGGTTAGAAAACATTCAGTACTTC,CASSVGVGLENIQYF
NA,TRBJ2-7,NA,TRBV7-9,TGTGCCAGCAGCTTAGCCGGACGTACCTACGAGCAGTACTTC,CASSLAGRTYEQYF
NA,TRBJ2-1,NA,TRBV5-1,TGCGCCAGCAGCTTAAGGCAGGGCAAAGACAATGAGCAGTTCTTC,CASSLRQGKDNEQFF
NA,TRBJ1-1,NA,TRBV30,TGTGCCTGGAGTGTACCCGACACTGAAGCTTTCTTT,CAWSVPDTEAFF
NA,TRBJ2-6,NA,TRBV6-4,TGTGCCAGCAGTGAGGAGGGGGCTGGGGCCAACGTCCTGACTTTC,CASSEEGAGANVLTF
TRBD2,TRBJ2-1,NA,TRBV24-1,TGTGCCACCAGTGAGACTAGCGGGGGTAGGAATGAGCAGTTCTTC,CATSETSGGRNEQFF
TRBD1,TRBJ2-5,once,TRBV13,TGTGCCAGCAGCTTCTTTGGACAGGGGCCCCAAGAGACCCAGTACTTC,CASSFFGQGPQETQYF
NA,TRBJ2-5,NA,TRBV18,TGTGCCAGCTCACCACCGTTAAAACGGGAGACCCAGTACTTC,CASSPPLKRETQYF
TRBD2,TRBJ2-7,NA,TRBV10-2,TGCGCCAGCAGTGAGTTAGCGGGGGGGAGCGAGCAGTACTTC,CASSELAGGSEQYF
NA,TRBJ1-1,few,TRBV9,TGTGCCAGCAGCGTAACCCCGGGACATCTCGAAGCTTTCTTT,CASSVTPGHLEAFF
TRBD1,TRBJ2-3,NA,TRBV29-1,TGCAGCGGGGCAGGGGGCCGAGATACGCAGTATTTT,CSGAGGRDTQYF
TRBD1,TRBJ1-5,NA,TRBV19,TGTGCCAGTAGTATCACAGGGGGCGGGGTTAATCAGCCCCAGCATTTT,CASSITGGGVNQPQHF
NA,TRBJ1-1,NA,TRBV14,TGTGCCAGCAGCCCCCCCGGCCTCACTGAAGCTTTCTTT,CASSPPGLTEAFF
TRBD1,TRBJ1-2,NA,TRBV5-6,TGTGCCAGCCTCTCGATTCAAAGACAGGGGGCCTGGTATGGCTACACCTTC,CASLSIQRQGAWYGYTF
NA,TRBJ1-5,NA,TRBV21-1,TGTGCCAGCAGCAAAGAGGTCTGGGGGCAGCCCCAGCATTTT,CASSKEVWGQPQHF
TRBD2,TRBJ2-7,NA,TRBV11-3,TGTGCCAGCAGCCCGGGACTAGCGGGGGAGGACGAGCAGTACTTC,CASSPGLAGEDEQYF
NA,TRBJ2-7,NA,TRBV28,TGTGCCAGCAACCTACCCGGCCAGCCCTACGAGCAGTACTTC,CASNLPGQPYEQYF
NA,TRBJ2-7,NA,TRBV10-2,TGCGCCAGCAGTGGACGACTTTCATACGAGCAGTACTTC,CASSGRLSYEQYF
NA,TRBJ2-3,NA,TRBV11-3,TGTGCCAGCAGCTTAGGAAGCACAGATACGCAGTATTTT,CASSLGSTDTQYF
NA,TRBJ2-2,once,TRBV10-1,TGCGCCAGCAGGCCGGGGAACACCGGGGAGCTGTTTTTT,CASRPGNTGELFF
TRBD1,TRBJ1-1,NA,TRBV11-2,TGTGCCAGCAGTTCCACTCGGACAGGGCTTTTGGGAAGGACTGAAGCTTTCTTT,CASSSTRTGLLGRTEAFF
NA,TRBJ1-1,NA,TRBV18,TGTGCCAGCTCACTGGCAGGGGCGGACACTGAAGCTTTCTTT,CASSLAGADTEAFF
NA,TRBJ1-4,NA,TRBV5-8,TGTGCCAGCAGCCCGATGACAGCAGATGAAAAACTGTTTTTT,CASSPMTADEKLFF
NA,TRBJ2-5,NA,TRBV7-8,TGTGCCAGCAGCTTAGGACAGGTCCAAGAGACCCAGTACTTC,CASSLGQVQETQYF
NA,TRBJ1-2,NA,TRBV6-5,TGTGCCAGCAGTTACAGGGCGGGGGGCTACACCTTC,CASSYRAGGYTF
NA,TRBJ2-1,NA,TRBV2,TGTGCCAGCGGGGGGACCCCAAGCAATGAGCAGTTCTTC,CASGGTPSNEQFF